These 10 T cell receptor beta chains came from one sample sequenced in a study of early T cells in non-severe SARS-CoV-2 infection. Via MiXCR, TCRdb re-called the 5' RACE reads, giving one row per CDR3 protein. This repertoire shows approximately 56,000 distinct CDR3 sequences, about 10% found once; its top ten account for about 12%. Sequencing was performed on whole blood. All receptors come from an adult who was a healthcare worker with PCR-confirmed SARS-CoV-2 infection or an uninfected control (not recorded which).

The chain combines TRBV9 with TRBJ1-2, with 9 nucleotides matching TRBD1. The CDR3 is 15 residues long. V shed 6 bases and J 2 bases; nucleotides not matched to a gene: 8. Germline-derived CDR1 and CDR2 are SGDLS and YYNGEE. Here the CDR3 DNA reads TGTGCCAGCACGCCAACCGGACAGGGGAACTATGGCTACACCTTC. Amino acid sequence: CASTPTGQGNYGYTF.

Ten or more counts support this clonotype. The CDR3 DNA sequence: TGTGCCAGCAGCTTAGGGGGGGCCCAGCTTCAGTACTTC. This codes for CASSLGGAQLQYF. This sequence joins TRBV7-8 and TRBJ2-4, with D perhaps given as TRBD1 or TRBD2 (6 bases each). The CDR3 spans 13 residues. From germline, CDR1 is SGHVS and CDR2 FQNEAQ. V was cut by 1 base and J by 11 bases, with 12 bases left in between.

The V and J genes are TRBV12-3 or TRBV12-4 and TRBJ2-3, with D hard to call. Trimming took 3 bases from V and 4 from J, leaving 14 bases between them. The CDR3 consists of 15 residues. The CDR3 DNA sequence: TGTGCCAGCAGTTTGGGTATATACACGGCAGATACGCAGTATTTT. Translating gives CASSLGIYTADTQYF.

CDR3 sequence reads: CASSRSMKITDTEAFF. The CDR3 coding sequence is TGTGCCAGCAGCCGGTCCATGAAAATTACAGACACTGAAGCTTTCTTT. The chain joins TRBV5-6 to TRBJ1-1; no clear D gene. Germline V gives CDR1 SGHDT, CDR2 YYEEEE. The CDR3 contains 16 residues. Between the trimmed V and J ends, which lost 4 bases and 3 bases, there was a span of 19 bases.

This clonotype has a count of ten or more. The chain has TRBV5-4 and TRBJ2-1, with 7 bases aligning to TRBD1. The length of the CDR3 is 13 residues. J lost 7 bases, V lost 3 bases, and 4 bases had no gene match. Looked up from germline, CDR1 is SGHNT and CDR2 is YYREEE (reference sequence). CDR3 DNA: TGTGCCAGCAGCTACAGGGGAAGGAATGAGCAGTTCTTC. Its protein product is CASSYRGRNEQFF. Based on the CDR3 plus reference TRBV5-4 and TRBJ2-1, the full variable domain is ETGVTQSPTHLIKTRGQQVTLRCSSQSGHNTVSWYQQALGQGPQFIFQYYREEENGRGNFPPRFSGLQFPNYSSELNVNALELDDSALYLCASSYRGRNEQFFGPGTRLTVL.

The chain employs TRBV5-1 and TRBJ1-2; 7 nucleotides agree with TRBD1. J gave up 4 bases and V 0 bases, and 6 bases lay outside the gene matches. The CDR3 totals 15 residues. Germline CDR1 SGHRS, CDR2 YFSETQ. The CDR3 loop is CASSLEGGLIYGYTF. CDR3 nucleotides: TGCGCCAGCAGCTTGGAAGGGGGCTTGATCTATGGCTACACCTTC.

The V gene is TRBV15, the J gene TRBJ2-1; D is ambiguous. V was shortened by 0 bases and J by 13 bases, with 13 bases between the two germline ends. Looked up from germline, CDR1 is LNHNV and CDR2 is YYDKDF (reference sequence). This CDR3 contains 13 residues. CDR3 DNA: TGTGCCACCAGCAGAGAAAACGAATCCCCACAGTTCTTC. This sequence encodes CATSRENESPQFF.

As concerns this clonotype: One junction end disagrees with the germline gene, perhaps due to a read error. The chain links TRBV7-9 to TRBJ2-7; no definite D call. Germline CDR1 and CDR2: SEHNR and FQNEAQ (reference sequence). CDR3 length equals 14 residues. This CDR3 reads CARSLTLATGEQYF. The CDR3, as DNA: TGTGCCCGCAGCTTGACGTTGGCGACGGGCGAGCAGTACTTC.

In this sample, this clonotype turned up many times. Germline and junction disagree at one end, which may indicate a read error. V is TRBV5-1 and J is TRBJ2-1; D is undetermined. The CDR3 runs to 15 residues. Germline CDR1 is SGHRS and CDR2 is YFSETQ. The CDR3 reads CASSSLRISYNEQFF. Written as DNA, the CDR3 is TGCGCCAGCAGCTCCCTTCGGATCTCCTACAATGAACAGTTCTTC.

This clonotype was recorded many times. The genes are TRBV7-2 and TRBJ2-1, with 7 bases matching TRBD2. Germline V gene sequence: CDR1 SGHTA, CDR2 FQGNSA. The CDR3 has 14 amino acids. Trimming cost V 2 bases and J 7 bases; bases outside gene matches: 5. For the CDR3, the DNA is TGTGCCAGCAGCTTAAACGGGGGGTCAAATGAGCAGTTCTTC. Translated: CASSLNGGSNEQFF. Full variable domain (outside the CDR3, taken from reference TRBV7-2 and TRBJ2-1): GAGVSQSPSNKVTEKGKDVELRCDPISGHTALYWYRQSLGQGLEFLIYFQGNSAPDKSGLPSDRFSAERTGGSVSTLTIQRTQQEDSAVYLCASSLNGGSNEQFFGPGTRLTVL.